Below, 4 T cell receptor beta chains from the same sample are listed, as sequenced in a study of Graves' ophthalmopathy and Graves' hyperthyroidism. Amplifying from RNA transcripts, the study obtained TCR beta CDR3 regions. A first-round RT-PCR used HTBI primers, followed by a second-round multiplex PCR. TCRdb analysed the multiplex PCR reads with MiXCR anew, one entry per CDR3 protein. The table shows roughly 160,000 distinct CDR3 sequences, with approximately 40% occurring only once. Sequenced material: peripheral blood. The receptor source for this set is a woman aged 40 to 50 with Graves' ophthalmopathy.

The sample holds many counts of this clonotype. V usage is TRBV30 and J usage is TRBJ2-7, with D perhaps matching TRBD1 (6 bases). Germline V gene data show CDR1 as GTSNPN and CDR2 as SVGIG (reference sequence). This CDR3 spans 15 amino acids. V gave up 3 bases and J gave up 4 bases, with 19 bases separating them. In DNA, the CDR3 is TGTGCCTGGAGAGATCGCAGGGGCCCTCCATACGAGCAGTACTTC. This gives the protein CAWRDRRGPPYEQYF.

This clonotype was picked up many times. The chain combines TRBV6-5 with TRBJ2-5; weak D call: TRBD1 (6 bases). CDR3 length: 14 residues. The V gene lost 6 bases and the J gene lost 3 bases, with 14 bases spanning the gap. Germline V lookup: CDR1 MNHEY, CDR2 SVGAGI. The CDR3 sequence is CASSHLDREETQYF. The CDR3 DNA sequence: TGTGCCAGCAGCCATTTGGACAGAGAAGAGACCCAGTACTTC.

This clonotype was seen at least ten times. This chain joins TRBV10-3 and TRBJ1-1; D not resolved. Germline-derived CDR1 and CDR2 are ENHRY and SYGVKD. V was cut by 5 bases and J by 2 bases, with 9 bases left in between. This CDR3 spans 13 amino acids. The chain's CDR3 is CAISSDGNTEAFF. The CDR3 DNA reads TGTGCCATCAGTTCGGACGGAAACACTGAAGCTTTCTTT.

This clonotype was found a few times. This sequence joins TRBV29-1 and TRBJ1-1; D is undetermined. The CDR3 consists of 12 residues. Deletions cut 6 bases from V and 1 base from J, with 9 bases between. The germline V gene encodes CDR1 SQVTM and CDR2 ANQGSEA. CDR3 DNA sequence: TGCAGCGTATTGACACCGAACACTGAAGCTTTCTTT. Its protein product is CSVLTPNTEAFF.